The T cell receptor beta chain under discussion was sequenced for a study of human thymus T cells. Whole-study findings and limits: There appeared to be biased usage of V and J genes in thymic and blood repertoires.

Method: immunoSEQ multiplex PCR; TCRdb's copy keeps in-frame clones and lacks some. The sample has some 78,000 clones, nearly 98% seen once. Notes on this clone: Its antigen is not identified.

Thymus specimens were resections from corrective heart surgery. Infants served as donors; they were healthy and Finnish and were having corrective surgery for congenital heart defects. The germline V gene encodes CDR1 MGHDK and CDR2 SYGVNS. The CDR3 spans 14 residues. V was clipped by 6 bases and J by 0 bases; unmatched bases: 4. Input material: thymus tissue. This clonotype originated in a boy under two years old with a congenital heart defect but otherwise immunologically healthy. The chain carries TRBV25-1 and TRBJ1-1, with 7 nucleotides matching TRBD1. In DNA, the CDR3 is TGTGCCAGCAGGACCGGGACAGTGAACACTGAAGCTTTCTTT. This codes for CASRTGTVNTEAFF.